The TCR beta chain described here comes from a study of CD8 T cells in ankylosing spondylitis. Study results and caveats: Previously reported in reactive arthritis synovial fluid and blood were some of the motif variants. Within matched ankylosing spondylitis synovial fluid, disease-linked clones were reportedly significantly enriched. The authors found the disease-linked clones to be CD8+ and relatively rare in peripheral blood.

This clonotype was picked up a small number of times. Antigen unknown. The CDR3 loop spans 16 amino acids. Germline-derived CDR1 and CDR2 are LGHNA and YNFKEQ. The V end was cut by 0 bases, the J end by 6 bases, with 15 bases between. For TCR beta, libraries came from quantitative 5'-RACE with molecular barcodes. Each CDR3 protein is one row after TCRdb ran MiXCR on the 5' RACE reads. Among around 120,000 distinct CDR3 sequences, approximately 25% were seen once, and the ten largest hold roughly an eighth. Sequencing input: synovial fluid, either unsorted or a sorted T cell fraction (not recorded which). The clonotype originates from a male donor with ankylosing spondylitis. The chain couples TRBV4-2 to TRBJ2-1, with D possibly matching TRBD2 (6 bases). This CDR3 reads CASSQDLWDSGNEQFF. The CDR3 coding sequence is TGTGCCAGCAGCCAAGATCTATGGGACTCGGGCAATGAGCAGTTCTTC.